This T cell receptor (beta chain) comes out of a study of blood T cell repertoires in COVID-19. Study as a whole: Spain, Italy and the United States supplied samples that represented acute and convalescent COVID-19. Sample material is recorded as cDNA or gDNA derived from T cells, B-cell-depleted T cells, or PBMCs.

V shed 5 bases and J 9 bases; nucleotides not matched to a gene: 8. The CDR3 runs to 14 residues. Germline V gene lookup returns CDR1 KGHDR and CDR2 SFDVKD. How the authors handled the data: Reference gene primer amplification in the assay estimated nucleated cell counts. TCRdb keeps only in-frame clones here, not all; method: immunoSEQ multiplex PCR. The DNA gave D and trimming, while V, J and clone size come from that table. The sample records about 310,000 clones, more than 75% being singletons. The clonotype was recovered from a woman aged 45-59 years who had recovered from COVID-19. J is TRBJ2-1 and V is TRBV24-1, with TRBD1 matching over 8 bases. The material sequenced was peripheral blood. CDR3 in amino acids: CATSASDREAEQFF. As DNA, the CDR3 is TGTGCCACCAGTGCCTCGGACAGGGAGGCTGAGCAGTTCTTC.